This T cell receptor beta chain appears in the sequencing data of a study of identical twins. Overall study results and limits: Conclusions relied on cross-sectional statistical analysis, not following the same donors. Models came in too low on out-of-frame TCR alpha sharing in monozygotic twins. Zero-insertion results could be subject to partial confounding by invariant MAIT and iNKT cells.

In its sample, this clonotype was seen a few times. Its antigen is currently unknown. All donors comprised healthy Caucasians. TCRdb independently ran MiXCR on the 5' RACE reads; one entry per CDR3 protein. The data contain hundreds of thousands of distinct CDR3 sequences, roughly an eighth of them singletons. V lost 6 bases to trimming and J lost 4 bases; unmatched junction nucleotides: 6. The germline V gene has CDR1 DFQATT and CDR2 SNEGSKA (reference sequence). The CDR3 is 13 amino acids. These sequences were also reported in another study, on yellow fever vaccine responses in identical twins.

Sequencing was carried out using PBMCs. The TCR was taken from a woman between 18 and 29 years old in good health. The V gene is TRBV20-1, the J gene TRBJ2-1; 7 bases map to TRBD2. CDR3 DNA: TGCAGTGCACCGACTAGCTTGTACAATGAGCAGTTCTTC. Its translation is CSAPTSLYNEQFF.